This TCR beta chain was recovered during a study of shared clonotypes between healthy human individuals. Study information: Each donor's CD8 memory used one plate, CD8 naive two, each CD4 subset three.

Using immunoSEQ multiplex PCR, the repertoire was profiled, and TCRdb retains in-frame clones only, with some absent. The table includes 2 million to 2.5 million clones, nearly 97% detected once. This CDR3 has 17 amino acids. Germline V gene sequence: CDR1 SGHRS, CDR2 YFSETQ. V lost 3 bases and J lost 4; bases outside the gene matches: 9. V is TRBV5-1 and J is TRBJ2-7, with 14 bases fitting TRBD2. The clonotype was recovered from a man aged 18 to 30 in good health. Sequencing was done on a sample of naive CD4+ T cells sorted from blood. Stated subset: CD45RA+ positively selected. The chain's CDR3 is CASSSGLAGEVLYEQYF. The CDR3 DNA follows: TGCGCCAGCAGCTCGGGACTAGCGGGAGAGGTGTTGTACGAGCAGTACTTC.